Presented here are 19 T cell receptor beta chains from one specimen sequenced in a study of T cell clones after liver transplantation. Sequencing used immunoSEQ multiplex PCR; TCRdb keeps in-frame clones, though not all of them. The table lists 75,000 to 100,000 clones, nearly 85% of them singletons, with under 0.6% in the top ten. Sequencing used CD4+ T cells from blood, obtained 45 to 46 months after liver transplant. Receptors were obtained from a human patient who received a liver transplant. Some T cells may be transferred from the graft donor.

The CDR3 nucleotides read TGTGCCAGCAGCTTGCAGGGGGCGCCGAGCAATCAGCCCCAGCATTTT. Its translation is CASSLQGAPSNQPQHF. The chain carries TRBV7-6 and TRBJ1-5, with TRBD1 matching over 8 bases. The trim removed 3 bases at V and 1 base at J, leaving 5 bases unmatched. Germline V gene sequence: CDR1 SGHVS, CDR2 FNYEAQ. The CDR3 spans 16 residues.

V and J are TRBV9 and TRBJ2-1; the match to TRBD2 covers 13 bases. After removal of 6 bases from V and 5 bases from J, the junction contained 5 bases not matched to a gene. The CDR3 length is 15 residues. The germline V gene has CDR1 SGDLS and CDR2 YYNGEE. CDR3 sequence: CASTRGLAGDNEQFF. The CDR3 region has the DNA TGTGCCAGCACACGAGGACTAGCGGGAGACAATGAGCAGTTCTTC.

The gene calls are TRBV20-1 and TRBJ2-7; 8 bases map to TRBD1. The CDR3 is 11 residues long. V gave up 5 bases and J gave up 5 bases; unmatched junction bases: 2. Germline CDR1 is DFQATT and CDR2 is SNEGSKA (reference sequence). The CDR3 DNA follows: TGCAGTGCTTCCAGGGGGCACGAGCAGTACTTC. Its protein product is CSASRGHEQYF.

V and J are TRBV30 and TRBJ1-5; 12 nucleotides line up with TRBD1. Looked up from germline, CDR1 is GTSNPN and CDR2 is SVGIG (reference sequence). V lost 2 bases to trimming and J lost 7 bases; unmatched junction nucleotides: 9. The CDR3 has 16 residues. CDR3 DNA: TGTGCCTGGAGTCCCCGGGACAGGGGGCTAAGGCAGCCCCAGCATTTT. Its protein product is CAWSPRDRGLRQPQHF.

The chain joins TRBV2 to TRBJ2-7; 8 bases are a match to TRBD1. This CDR3 comprises 15 residues. Trimming took 3 bases from V and 2 from J; bases not matched to a gene: 6. From germline, CDR1 is SNHLY and CDR2 FYNNEI. The CDR3 DNA reads as TGTGCCAGCAGTGAGTCCGGGACAGGAACCTACGAGCAGTACTTC. Its protein is CASSESGTGTYEQYF.

This clone has a handful of counts. The chain combines TRBV25-1 with TRBJ2-2, with D hard to call. Germline V gene sequence: CDR1 MGHDK, CDR2 SYGVNS. Trimming left V 2 bases short and J 1 base short, with 2 bases between. The CDR3 runs 13 residues. In nucleotides, the CDR3 is TGTGCCAGCAGTGAACGGAACACCGGGGAGCTGTTTTTT. This translates into CASSERNTGELFF.

The chain is built from TRBV2 and TRBJ2-7; 10 positions agree with TRBD1. Germline CDR1 is SNHLY and CDR2 is FYNNEI. The CDR3 length is 13 residues. V shed 10 bases and J 2 bases; nucleotides not matched to a gene: 5. CDR3 protein: CATETGGTYEQYF. The CDR3 nucleotides read TGTGCCACAGAGACAGGGGGCACCTACGAGCAGTACTTC.

This clone came up once. This chain uses TRBV29-1 with TRBJ2-5, with D tentatively TRBD1 (6 bases). Trimming stripped 7 bases from V and 4 bases from J, with 13 bases between. Looked up from germline, CDR1 is SQVTM and CDR2 is ANQGSEA. This CDR3 comprises 12 residues. This chain's CDR3 is CSARAGAETQYF. The CDR3 nucleotides are TGCAGCGCCCGAGCAGGGGCAGAGACCCAGTACTTC.

The chain recombines TRBV7-2 with TRBJ2-3; a weak D match, TRBD2 (6 bases). Germline V lookup: CDR1 SGHTA, CDR2 FQGNSA. The CDR3 has 16 amino acids. V shed 5 bases and J shed 2 bases, with 17 bases lying between them. CDR3: CASSPTSGLYTDTQYF. Here the CDR3 DNA reads TGTGCCAGCAGCCCGACCTCGGGACTCTACACAGATACGCAGTATTTT.

This clone was observed a handful of times. The chain joins TRBV27 to TRBJ1-1; no firm D call. Germline V gives CDR1 MNHEY, CDR2 SMNVEV (reference sequence). The CDR3 sequence is 13 residues long. Between the trimmed V and J ends, which lost 0 bases and 2 bases, there was a span of 4 bases. The CDR3 DNA is TGTGCCAGCAGTTTATCTTTTAACACTGAAGCTTTCTTT. Its translation: CASSLSFNTEAFF.

V usage is TRBV11-2 and J usage is TRBJ2-2, with no clear D. The CDR3 spans 14 residues. Trimming removed 1 base at V and 3 bases at J, with 6 bases between. From germline, CDR1 is SGHAT and CDR2 FQNNGV. CDR3 loop: CASSLAGYTGELFF. Written as DNA, the CDR3 is TGTGCCAGCAGCTTAGCAGGTTACACCGGGGAGCTGTTTTTT.

This chain joins TRBV27 and TRBJ2-7, with a tentative D call TRBD2 (6 bases). V was pared by 9 bases and J by 3 bases, with 15 bases between. This CDR3 is built from 13 residues. Germline V gene sequence: CDR1 MNHEY, CDR2 SMNVEV (reference sequence). The CDR3 protein is CARICGAHYEQYF. CDR3 DNA: TGTGCCAGAATCTGCGGGGCCCACTACGAGCAGTACTTC.

The chain uses TRBV15 and TRBJ2-7; a possible D gene is TRBD2 (7 bases). CDR1 LNHNV and CDR2 YYDKDF come from the germline V gene (reference sequence). V was clipped by 8 bases and J by 3 bases, with 14 bases between them. This CDR3 has 13 residues. DNA for the CDR3: TGTGCCACCCAGGAGGGGGGGGTCTACGAGCAGTACTTC. Translating it yields CATQEGGVYEQYF.

The chain combines TRBV11-2 with TRBJ2-1; 11 bases map to TRBD2. V was clipped by 5 bases and J by 7 bases; unmatched bases: 7. Per the germline V gene, CDR1 is SGHAT and CDR2 is FQNNGV. The CDR3 has 15 amino acids. DNA for the CDR3: TGTGCCAGCAGCGACGTACTAGCGGGGGATAATGAGCAGTTCTTC. It translates to CASSDVLAGDNEQFF.

The chain couples TRBV11-2 to TRBJ1-1, with D possibly being TRBD1 (5 bases). CDR1 SGHAT and CDR2 FQNNGV come from the germline V gene. Between the trimmed V and J ends, which lost 5 bases and 4 bases, there was a span of 14 bases. This CDR3 has 14 amino acids. This chain's CDR3 is CASSQGGAVTEAFF. CDR3 DNA sequence: TGTGCCAGCAGCCAGGGAGGGGCGGTCACTGAAGCTTTCTTT.

This clone was observed a few times. CDR3 nucleotide sequence: TGCGCCAGCAGCTTATTCGTCGGGAACACTGAAGCTTTCTTT. Translation: CASSLFVGNTEAFF. The chain employs TRBV5-1 and TRBJ1-1, with D unresolved. CDR1 is SGHRS, CDR2 YFSETQ, per germline. V lost 2 bases, J lost 1 base, and 9 bases lay in between. The CDR3 spans 14 residues. The whole variable domain, remainder taken from reference TRBV5-1 and TRBJ1-1, is KAGVTQTPRYLIKTRGQQVTLSCSPISGHRSVSWYQQTPGQGLQFLFEYFSETQRNKGNFPGRFSGRQFSNSRSEMNVSTLELGDSALYLCASSLFVGNTEAFFGQGTRLTVV.

The rearrangement uses TRBV5-8 and TRBJ1-2, with D maybe TRBD1 (5 bases). V was shortened by 2 bases and J by 4 bases, with 9 bases between the two germline ends. The CDR3 is made up of 13 amino acids. Germline CDR1 and CDR2: SGHTS and YDEGEE. The CDR3 nucleotides read TGTGCCAGCAGCTTACAGGAGGTCTATGGCTACACCTTC. Residues: CASSLQEVYGYTF.

This clone has a count of ten or more. The chain recombines TRBV29-1 with TRBJ2-1, with TRBD2 as a possible D gene (5 bases). Germline CDR1 SQVTM, CDR2 ANQGSEA. The CDR3 consists of 13 residues. The ends were cut back, 1 base at V and 12 bases at J, with 16 bases in the middle. The CDR3 coding sequence is TGCAGCGTTGAAGCCCTCGAGGGCGTTGGGCAGTTCTTC. It encodes CSVEALEGVGQFF.

This sequence joins TRBV28 and TRBJ1-5; the match to TRBD1 covers 7 bases. The CDR3 spans 15 residues. CDR1 and CDR2 from the germline V gene are MDHEN and SYDVKM. V lost 4 bases and J lost 7; bases outside the gene matches: 10. CDR3 amino acids: CASSSGGGGEQPQHF. In DNA, the CDR3 is TGTGCCAGCAGTTCGGGAGGAGGGGGCGAACAGCCCCAGCATTTT.